The T cell receptor (beta chain) under discussion was sequenced for a study of T cells after yellow fever vaccination. On the study more broadly: Some fractions had low cell numbers, and these were prepared with SMART-Seq v4 Ultra Low Input.

Each CDR3 protein gets one entry after TCRdb re-called the 5' RACE reads with MiXCR. Counted here are approximately 600,000 distinct CDR3 sequences, around 12% occurring once; the ten biggest clones make up about 15%. On this clonotype: The target antigen is unknown. A junction end diverges from the germline sequence, so it may reflect a read error.

General study points: At 95% to 98% for CD4 and about 88% for CD8, most primary-vaccination clones showed up again after the booster. Abundant contaminating clonotypes from the bulk population could appear in FACS-sorted repertoires.

The CDR3 is 15 residues long. Germline CDR1 is SSHAT and CDR2 is FNYEAQ (reference sequence). This clonotype was obtained from a man in his thirties or forties who received the YFV17D yellow fever vaccine. Sequencing used PBMCs, obtained on the day of the yellow fever booster vaccination. V gene TRBV7-7 combines with J gene TRBJ2-2, with D perhaps given as TRBD1 or TRBD2 (5 bases each). The chain's CDR3 is CASSLALSRAGELFF. The CDR3 bases are TGTGCTAGCAGCTTAGCGCTAAGCAGGGCCGGGGAGCTGTTTTTT.